This T cell receptor (beta chain) was captured by sequencing in a study of blood T cells in healthy people across ages. A J-beta primer mix and a sample-barcoded 5' primer were used in a second PCR of about 6 to 12 cycles. Every cDNA molecule carried a tag from a template-switch adaptor bearing 12 random nucleotides. At least 3 million CDR3-containing paired-end reads were obtained per sample. TCRdb used MiXCR to reprocess the 5' RACE reads, holding one entry per CDR3 protein. The sample carries about 640,000 distinct CDR3 sequences, around 38% recorded once. In the case of this clonotype: Antigen unknown.

Trimming cost V 4 bases and J 6 bases, with 10 bases left between them. The CDR3 runs 13 residues. Germline CDR1 is MNHEY and CDR2 is SVGEGT. Study-wide points: Getting older went along with TCR beta diversity per million T cells dropping roughly linearly.

The sequenced material came from blood. The TCR comes from an older man in good health. This chain links TRBV6-2 or TRBV6-3 with TRBJ2-4, with a tentative D call TRBD1 (6 bases). The CDR3 protein is CASSSVRGNIQYF. In DNA, the CDR3 is TGTGCCAGCAGTTCCGTCAGGGGAAACATTCAGTACTTC.